The rows below give T cell receptor beta chains drawn from one sample of a study of shared clonotypes between healthy human individuals. Profiled with immunoSEQ multiplex PCR; TCRdb holds only in-frame clones, not every one. The sample lists fewer than 700,000 clones, approximately 96% occurring once. Material: naive CD8+ T cells sorted from blood. The source of these receptors is a woman between 25 and 40 years old in good health. CDR3s include the opening cysteine and the closing phenylalanine or tryptophan.

v_call cdr3_aa
TRBV6-6 CASSYSNDYYEQYF
TRBV11-1 CASSLVQNTEAFF
TRBV19 CASSIEGREQYF
TRBV10-2 CASSESTADPTAEQYF
TRBV5-4 CASSARGEAFF
TRBV2 CASSPSTGNTIYF
TRBV2 CASSDPQEFYGYTF
TRBV10-1 CASSESGGEQYF
TRBV7-9 CASANPGTSYNEQFF
TRBV19 CASSIPGETGELFF
TRBV2 CASSEAYGLGNQPQHF
TRBV29-1 CSVIGSGIYGYTF
TRBV19 CASSIDYFRVNQPQHF
TRBV6-6 CASSPELFYEQYF
TRBV2 CASSEGGTPYEQYF
TRBV28 CASSFRPPGTEDGVYGYTF
TRBV11-2 CASSLSWNGETQYF
TRBV9 CASSVGSSGSFYEQYF
TRBV4-1 CASSRIAGQYNEQFF
TRBV4-1 CASSHPPRLYVSGFNEQYF
TRBV28 CASSPPPGQGDYEQYF
TRBV11-3 CASSLGTGGEQYF
TRBV19 CASSISGKPQHF
TRBV5-6 CASSFGDSSGNTIYF
TRBV18 CASSLPGGGYEQYF
TRBV4-1 CASSPGVAGQETQYF
TRBV27 CASSLGHTSSYEQYF
TRBV6-5 CASSYKNGGELFF
TRBV19 CASSTYTTNEKLFF
TRBV5-1 CASTREGSYEQYF
TRBV28 CASSLTRQGAYYGYTF